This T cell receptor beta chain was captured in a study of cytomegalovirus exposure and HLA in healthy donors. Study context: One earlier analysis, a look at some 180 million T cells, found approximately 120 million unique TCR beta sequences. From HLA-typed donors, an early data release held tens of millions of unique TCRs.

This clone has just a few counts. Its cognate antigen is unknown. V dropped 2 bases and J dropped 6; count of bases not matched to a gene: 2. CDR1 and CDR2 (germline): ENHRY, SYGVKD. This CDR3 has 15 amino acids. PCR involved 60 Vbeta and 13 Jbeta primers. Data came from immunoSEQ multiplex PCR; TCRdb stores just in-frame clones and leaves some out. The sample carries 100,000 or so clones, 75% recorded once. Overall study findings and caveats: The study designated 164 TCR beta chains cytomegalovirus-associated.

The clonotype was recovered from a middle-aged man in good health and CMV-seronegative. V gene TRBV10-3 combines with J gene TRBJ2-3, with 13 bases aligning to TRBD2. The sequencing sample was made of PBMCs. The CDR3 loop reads CAISEGLAGVDTQYF. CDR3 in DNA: TGTGCCATCAGTGAGGGACTAGCGGGAGTGGATACGCAGTATTTT.